This is a list of T cell receptor beta chains from one sample in a study of T cell changes during pregnancy in multiple sclerosis. Profiling relied on immunoSEQ multiplex PCR, and the TCRdb table lists in-frame clones only, not all of them. The sample has about 56,000 clones, around nine tenths seen once; the top ten hold about 5.2%. The specimen sequenced was peripheral blood from another person, used as feeder cells. The receptors here all came from a human donor whose cells served as feeder cells for cultures in a pregnancy study. Both conserved end residues are part of each CDR3. D genes are given only for firm matches. Only part of the rows carry a size: once, few, many, or a class if the clone is expanded.

V: TRBV9; size: once; J: TRBJ2-2; D: .; CDR3: CASSDSGRHTGELFF; DNA: TGTGCCAGCAGCGACAGCGGGCGGCACACCGGGGAGCTGTTTTTT
V: TRBV6-5; size: .; J: TRBJ2-7; D: TRBD2; CDR3: CASSPTSGSHDEQYF; DNA: TGTGCCAGCAGCCCAACTAGCGGGAGTCACGACGAGCAGTACTTC
V: TRBV7-9; size: .; J: TRBJ2-5; D: .; CDR3: CASSFPRRLGETQYF; DNA: TGTGCCAGCAGCTTCCCGCGTAGGCTGGGGGAGACCCAGTACTTC
V: TRBV2; size: .; J: TRBJ1-4; D: TRBD1; CDR3: CASSNEGTGREKLFF; DNA: TGTGCCAGCAGCAATGAGGGGACAGGGCGGGAAAAACTGTTTTTT
V: TRBV11-3; size: .; J: TRBJ2-3; D: .; CDR3: CASSLDHTDTQYF; DNA: TGTGCCAGCAGCTTAGACCACACAGATACGCAGTATTTT
V: TRBV7-8; size: .; J: TRBJ1-5; D: TRBD1; CDR3: CASSLRGDRDQPQHF; DNA: TGTGCCAGCAGCCTTAGAGGGGACAGGGACCAGCCCCAGCATTTT
V: TRBV29-1; size: .; J: TRBJ1-1; D: .; CDR3: CSVEGDDYTEAFF; DNA: TGCAGCGTTGAAGGGGACGACTACACTGAAGCTTTCTTT
V: TRBV9; size: few; J: TRBJ1-1; D: .; CDR3: CASSELGFPGTEAFF; DNA: TGTGCCAGCAGCGAGCTCGGGTTCCCAGGGACTGAAGCTTTCTTT
V: TRBV30; size: .; J: TRBJ1-2; D: TRBD1; CDR3: CAWSVSGGKGYTF; DNA: TGTGCCTGGAGTGTTTCAGGGGGCAAGGGCTACACCTTC
V: TRBV5-1; size: .; J: TRBJ2-5; D: .; CDR3: CASSFQTGEEETQYF; DNA: TGCGCCAGCAGCTTTCAAACAGGGGAGGAAGAGACCCAGTACTTC
V: TRBV28; size: .; J: TRBJ2-3; D: .; CDR3: CASSNHFQGDTQYF; DNA: TGTGCCAGCAGTAACCATTTCCAAGGGGATACGCAGTATTTT